The 28 T cell receptor beta chains reported below all come from one sample, sequenced in a study of blood T cell repertoires in COVID-19. Sequencing was performed with immunoSEQ multiplex PCR; in TCRdb, only in-frame clones are kept and a portion is missing. The sample records about 260,000 clones, more than 85% being singletons. The sequenced sample consisted of peripheral blood. These receptors were obtained from a young adult with COVID-19, enrolled during active disease.

The J gene is TRBJ1-5, the V gene TRBV2; 9 bases align to TRBD1. This CDR3 spans 18 amino acids. V was clipped by 3 bases and J by 9 bases; unmatched bases: 18. The germline CDR1 and CDR2 sequences are SNHLY and FYNNEI. For the CDR3, the DNA is TGTGCCAGCAGTGATGGGACAGGGTTTGGATCCGGAATTTGGCCCCAGCATTTT. Residues: CASSDGTGFGSGIWPQHF.

The V gene is TRBV5-5, the J gene TRBJ2-7; 7 bases are shared with TRBD1. This CDR3 spans 14 amino acids. Trimming took 4 bases from V and 5 from J; bases not matched to a gene: 9. Germline CDR1 and CDR2: SGHKS and YYEKEE (reference sequence). Here the CDR3 reads CASSKTGLTDEQYF. The CDR3 DNA follows: TGTGCCAGCAGCAAGACAGGGCTGACCGACGAGCAGTACTTC. The full variable domain, completed using reference TRBV5-5 and TRBJ2-7, is DAGVTQSPTHLIKTRGQQVTLRCSPISGHKSVSWYQQVLGQGPQFIFQYYEKEERGRGNFPDRFSARQFPNYSSELNVNALLLGDSALYLCASSKTGLTDEQYFGPGTRLTVT.

There are a few counts of this clone. This chain links TRBV7-9 with TRBJ1-1; D is unresolved. Trimming took off 8 bases at V and 5 bases at J, with 15 bases between the two ends. The CDR3 sequence is 13 residues long. In germline, CDR1 is SEHNR, CDR2 FQNEAQ (reference sequence). The CDR3: CASGSVVGTEAFF. Written as DNA, the CDR3 is TGTGCCAGCGGGAGCGTGGTGGGAACTGAAGCTTTCTTT. Filled out from reference TRBV7-9 and TRBJ1-1, the complete variable domain reads DTGVSQNPRHKITKRGQNVTFRCDPISEHNRLYWYRQTLGQGPEFLTYFQNEAQLEKSRLLSDRFSAERPKGSFSTLEIQRTEQGDSAMYLCASGSVVGTEAFFGQGTRLTVV.

The chain carries TRBV19 and TRBJ1-5, with D possibly matching TRBD1 (6 bases). The CDR3 runs to 17 residues. Trimming removed 3 bases at V and 2 bases at J, with 17 bases between. The germline gives CDR1 LNHDA, CDR2 SQIVND (reference sequence). The CDR3 loop reads CASSIPLGTLGNQPQHF. The CDR3 coding sequence is TGTGCCAGTAGTATCCCCCTCGGGACACTGGGCAATCAGCCCCAGCATTTT.

The CDR3 here is CASSLWTASDGYTF. CDR3 sequence (DNA): TGCGCCAGCAGCTTGTGGACAGCGTCGGATGGCTACACCTTC. The chain couples TRBV5-1 to TRBJ1-2, with D perhaps TRBD1 (6 bases). The V end lost 1 base, the J end lost 6 bases, and 13 bases lay between the germline ends. The CDR3 runs to 14 residues. CDR1 and CDR2 from the germline V gene are SGHRS and YFSETQ.

The V call is TRBV30, the J call TRBJ1-1, with D unclear. CDR1 is GTSNPN, CDR2 SVGIG, per germline (reference sequence). CDR3 size: 14 residues. V was cut by 0 bases and J by 2 bases, with 10 bases left in between. The CDR3 DNA is TGTGCCTGGAGTGTACGACAACCTAACACTGAAGCTTTCTTT. Protein sequence: CAWSVRQPNTEAFF.

The chain couples TRBV6-6 to TRBJ1-4; D perhaps matches TRBD1 (5 bases). This CDR3 contains 15 residues. Germline values: CDR1 MNHNY, CDR2 SVGAGI (reference sequence). The V end was cut by 2 bases, the J end by 8 bases, with 15 bases between. The CDR3 DNA follows: TGTGCCAGCAGTTACATCCATCAGGGTGGGGAAAAACTGTTTTTT. Translated, it gives CASSYIHQGGEKLFF.

The rearrangement links TRBV6-1 to TRBJ2-1, with 9 bases lining up with TRBD1. The junction had 9 bases not matched to a gene; V was cut back by 5 bases and J by 7 bases. Germline V gene data show CDR1 as MNHNS and CDR2 as SASEGT. This CDR3 contains 15 residues. CDR3 nucleotide sequence: TGTGCCAGCAGTTCGACAGGGGGGCTGGGGAATGAGCAGTTCTTC. As protein: CASSSTGGLGNEQFF.

The rearrangement joins TRBV6-6 to TRBJ2-7; 8 positions agree with TRBD2. CDR1 is MNHNY and CDR2 is SVGAGI in the germline V gene (reference sequence). The CDR3 contains 15 residues. J lost 3 bases, V lost 0 bases, and 4 bases had no gene match. Here the CDR3 reads CASSYSTSGSYEQYF. CDR3 coding DNA: TGTGCCAGCAGTTACTCTACTAGCGGAAGCTACGAGCAGTACTTC.

The chain combines TRBV4-3 with TRBJ1-4, with a possible D match to TRBD1 (5 bases). CDR1 is LGHNA, CDR2 YSLEER, per germline. V dropped 0 bases and J dropped 11 bases, with 16 bases sitting between them. The CDR3 has 15 amino acids. Written as DNA, the CDR3 is TGCGCCAGCAGCCAAGATCAAGGCAGGGAGGGGAAACTGTTTTTT. Translating gives CASSQDQGREGKLFF.

The rearrangement uses TRBV11-3 and TRBJ2-5; TRBD2 matches 9 bases. Germline V gives CDR1 SGHNT, CDR2 YENEEA. The CDR3 runs to 13 residues. J was trimmed by 3 bases and V by 5 bases; bases with no gene match: 1. As DNA, the CDR3 is TGTGCCAGCAGCATAGCGGGAGAAGAGACCCAGTACTTC. Protein sequence: CASSIAGEETQYF.

The V call is TRBV28, the J call TRBJ1-2, with D possibly being TRBD1 (5 bases). The V end was cut by 3 bases, the J end by 2 bases, with 10 bases between. This CDR3 has 14 residues. Germline V gene lookup returns CDR1 MDHEN and CDR2 SYDVKM. This CDR3 is CASSFLRQNYGYTF. The DNA for the CDR3 is TGTGCCAGCAGTTTCCTCCGACAGAACTATGGCTACACCTTC.

This rearrangement joins TRBV15 to TRBJ2-7, with no clear D. Germline CDR1 reads LNHNV; CDR2 reads YYDKDF (reference sequence). V was pared by 0 bases and J by 4 bases, with 13 bases between. This CDR3 comprises 15 residues. This CDR3 reads CATSRDRLQSYEQYF. In DNA, the CDR3 is TGTGCCACCAGCAGAGATCGGTTACAGTCTTACGAGCAGTACTTC.

This sequence joins TRBV6-2 or TRBV6-3 and TRBJ2-7; D perhaps matches TRBD2 (5 bases). V lost 5 bases to trimming and J lost 3 bases, with 17 bases between them. CDR3 length: 15 amino acids. Germline values: CDR1 MNHEY, CDR2 SVGEGT. CDR3 bases: TGTGCCAGCAGTCAGCCGGACGGGGTCAGCTACGAGCAGTACTTC. Amino acid sequence: CASSQPDGVSYEQYF.

V gene TRBV24-1 combines with J gene TRBJ1-1; D is possibly TRBD1 (6 bases). The CDR3 sequence is 13 residues long. Germline lookup yields CDR1 KGHDR and CDR2 SFDVKD. The V and J ends lost 7 bases and 3 bases respectively, with 11 bases between them. CDR3 DNA sequence: TGTGCCACCAGAGCAGGGGTGTACACTGAAGCTTTCTTT. This codes for CATRAGVYTEAFF.

The rearrangement uses TRBV3-1 (or the pseudogene TRBV3-2) and TRBJ1-2, with unresolved D. This CDR3 has 13 amino acids. V lost 0 bases, J lost 7 bases, and 9 bases lay in between. Germline CDR1 LGHDT, CDR2 YNNKEL (reference sequence). The DNA of the CDR3 is TGTGCCAGCAGCCAAGATTTTTCGTTTGGCTACACCTTC. Amino acids: CASSQDFSFGYTF.

The chain couples TRBV19 to TRBJ2-1, with a possible D match to TRBD2 (5 bases). There are 14 residues in the CDR3. V was shortened by 6 bases and J by 2 bases, with 11 bases between the two germline ends. Germline-derived CDR1 and CDR2 are LNHDA and SQIVND (reference sequence). The CDR3 loop reads CASRGTRAYNEQFF. Here the CDR3 DNA reads TGTGCCAGTAGAGGAACTAGAGCCTACAATGAGCAGTTCTTC.

V usage is TRBV7-6 and J usage is TRBJ2-3; D gene ambiguous. Germline CDR1 is SGHVS and CDR2 is FNYEAQ. Trimming removed 0 bases at V and 5 bases at J, with 6 bases between. The CDR3 is 13 amino acids. This chain's CDR3 is CASSLAEVDTQYF. CDR3 sequence (DNA): TGTGCCAGCAGCTTAGCCGAGGTAGATACGCAGTATTTT.

The chain couples TRBV24-1 to TRBJ2-5; TRBD2 aligns across 11 bases. The CDR3 has 16 amino acids. J gave up 3 bases and V 4 bases, and 6 bases lay outside the gene matches. Germline V gene data show CDR1 as KGHDR and CDR2 as SFDVKD. CDR3 protein: CATSDPGTSGKETQYF. The CDR3 bases are TGTGCCACCAGTGACCCCGGGACTAGCGGTAAAGAGACCCAGTACTTC.

This clone appeared once. The genes are TRBV4-2 and TRBJ1-1; no clear D. V was trimmed by 0 bases and J by 1 base, leaving 12 bases between them. The CDR3 spans 16 residues. Germline V gene lookup returns CDR1 LGHNA and CDR2 YNFKEQ. The CDR3 nucleotides are TGTGCCAGCAGCCAAGAAGGGAGAGGGTCGAACACTGAAGCTTTCTTT. Its protein is CASSQEGRGSNTEAFF.

The J gene is TRBJ2-7, the V gene TRBV29-1; TRBD1 might be the D (6 bases). Per the germline V gene, CDR1 is SQVTM and CDR2 is ANQGSEA. The CDR3 has 11 residues. V shed 4 bases and J shed 6 bases, with 10 bases lying between them. Written as DNA, the CDR3 is TGCAGCGTTGCCCAGGGGAGCGAGCAGTACTTC. Protein product: CSVAQGSEQYF.

The V call is TRBV7-8, the J call TRBJ1-5, with D perhaps matching TRBD1 (6 bases). V was pared by 1 base and J by 0 bases, with 7 bases between. This CDR3 spans 15 amino acids. Germline V gene data show CDR1 as SGHVS and CDR2 as FQNEAQ. CDR3: CASSLGTDSNQPQHF. CDR3 DNA: TGTGCCAGCAGCTTAGGGACAGATAGCAATCAGCCCCAGCATTTT. Using reference TRBV7-8 and TRBJ1-5 for the parts outside the CDR3, the full variable domain is GAGVSQSPRYKVAKRGQDVALRCDPISGHVSLFWYQQALGQGPEFLTYFQNEAQLDKSGLPSDRFFAERPEGSVSTLKIQRTQQEDSAVYLCASSLGTDSNQPQHFGDGTRLSIL.

The chain carries TRBV28 and TRBJ2-5; D gene unclear. V lost 7 bases to trimming and J lost 9 bases, with 15 bases between them. The CDR3 extends over 12 amino acids. Germline loops: CDR1 MDHEN, CDR2 SYDVKM. The CDR3 is CASTSGRLAQYF. CDR3 coding DNA: TGTGCCAGCACATCGGGTCGTTTGGCCCAGTACTTC. Filled out from reference TRBV28 and TRBJ2-5, the complete variable domain reads DVKVTQSSRYLVKRTGEKVFLECVQDMDHENMFWYRQDPGLGLRLIYFSYDVKMKEKGDIPEGYSVSREKKERFSLILESASTNQTSMYLCASTSGRLAQYFGPGTRLLVL.

The gene calls are TRBV27 and TRBJ1-6; TRBD1 matches 9 bases. The CDR3 spans 15 residues. With 5 bases clipped from V and 10 bases from J, the junction kept 9 bases outside the gene matches. Germline values: CDR1 MNHEY, CDR2 SMNVEV (reference sequence). The CDR3 protein is CASSERDRASSPLHF. The CDR3 DNA sequence: TGTGCCAGCAGTGAGCGGGACAGGGCTTCGTCACCCCTCCACTTT.

The V call is TRBV7-2, the J call TRBJ1-3; maybe TRBD1 (6 bases). CDR1 is SGHTA, CDR2 FQGNSA, per germline. V was cut by 5 bases and J by 4 bases, with 12 bases left in between. The CDR3 covers 14 residues. Here the CDR3 reads CASSLQGYGNTIYF. CDR3 bases: TGTGCCAGCAGCCTACAGGGATACGGAAACACCATATATTTT.

A word on this clone: One junction end disagrees with the germline gene, perhaps due to a read error. The chain joins TRBV24-1 to TRBJ2-1, with 8 bases aligning to TRBD2. The germline V gene has CDR1 KGHDR and CDR2 SFDVKD. The CDR3 has 16 amino acids. The chain's CDR3 is CATGDPSGSSYNEQFF. The CDR3 DNA reads as TGTGCCACCGGTGACCCCAGCGGGAGCTCCTACAATGAGCAGTTCTTC.

V gene TRBV13 combines with J gene TRBJ2-2; 7 bases are shared with TRBD1. This CDR3 spans 17 amino acids. Per the germline V gene, CDR1 is PRHDT and CDR2 is FYEKMQ (reference sequence). J lost 7 bases, V lost 5 bases, and 16 bases had no gene match. The CDR3 DNA sequence: TGTGCCAGCAGCCAGCGAGGAGAGAGGGGGCGCGGCGGGGAGCTGTTTTTT. Translating gives CASSQRGERGRGGELFF.

The genes are TRBV4-3 and TRBJ2-3; D perhaps matches TRBD2 (5 bases). This CDR3 region has 14 residues. V was trimmed by 2 bases and J by 3 bases, leaving 9 bases between them. Germline CDR1 is LGHNA and CDR2 is YSLEER. The CDR3 region has the DNA TGCGCCAGCAGCCAACGGGATGCGACAGATACGCAGTATTTT. Translated, it gives CASSQRDATDTQYF.